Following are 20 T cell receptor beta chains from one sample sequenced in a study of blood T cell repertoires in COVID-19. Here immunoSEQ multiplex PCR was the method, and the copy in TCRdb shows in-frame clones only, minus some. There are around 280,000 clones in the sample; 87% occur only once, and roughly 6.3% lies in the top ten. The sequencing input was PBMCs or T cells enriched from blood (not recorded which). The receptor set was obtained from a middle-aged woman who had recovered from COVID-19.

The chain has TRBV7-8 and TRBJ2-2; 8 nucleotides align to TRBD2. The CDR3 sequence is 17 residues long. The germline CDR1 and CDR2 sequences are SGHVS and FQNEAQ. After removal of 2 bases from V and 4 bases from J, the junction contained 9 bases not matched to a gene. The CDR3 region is CASSLYGAGVPTGELFF. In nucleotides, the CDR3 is TGTGCCAGCAGCTTATATGGAGCGGGAGTCCCCACCGGGGAGCTGTTTTTT.

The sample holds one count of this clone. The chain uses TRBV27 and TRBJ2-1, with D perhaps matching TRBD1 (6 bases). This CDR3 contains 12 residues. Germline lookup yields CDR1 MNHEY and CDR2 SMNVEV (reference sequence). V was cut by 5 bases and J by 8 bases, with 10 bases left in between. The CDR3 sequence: CASSPQGYEQFF. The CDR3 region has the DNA TGTGCCAGCAGTCCTCAGGGGTATGAGCAGTTCTTC.

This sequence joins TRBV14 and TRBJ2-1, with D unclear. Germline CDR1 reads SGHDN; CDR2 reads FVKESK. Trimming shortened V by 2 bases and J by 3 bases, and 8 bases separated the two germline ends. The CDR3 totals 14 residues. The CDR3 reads CASSQRWSYNEQFF. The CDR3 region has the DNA TGTGCCAGCAGCCAACGGTGGAGCTACAATGAGCAGTTCTTC.

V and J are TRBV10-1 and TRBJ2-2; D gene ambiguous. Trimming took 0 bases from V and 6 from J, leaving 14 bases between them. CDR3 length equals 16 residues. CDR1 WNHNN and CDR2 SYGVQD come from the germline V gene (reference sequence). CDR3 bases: TGCGCCAGCAGTGAGTCGGATAGCCCCCCGCCCGGGGAGCTGTTTTTT. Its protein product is CASSESDSPPPGELFF.

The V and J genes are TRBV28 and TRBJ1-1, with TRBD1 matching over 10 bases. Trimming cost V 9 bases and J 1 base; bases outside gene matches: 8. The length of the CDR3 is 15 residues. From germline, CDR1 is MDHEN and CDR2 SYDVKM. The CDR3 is CASPGQGGANTEAFF. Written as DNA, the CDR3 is TGTGCCAGTCCTGGACAGGGGGGGGCGAACACTGAAGCTTTCTTT.

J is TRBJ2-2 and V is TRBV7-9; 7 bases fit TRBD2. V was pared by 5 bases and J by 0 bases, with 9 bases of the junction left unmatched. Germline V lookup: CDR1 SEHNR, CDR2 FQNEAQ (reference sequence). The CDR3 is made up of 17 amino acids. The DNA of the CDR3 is TGTGCCAGCAGCATACCGGGCCTAGCGGCGAACACCGGGGAGCTGTTTTTT. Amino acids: CASSIPGLAANTGELFF.

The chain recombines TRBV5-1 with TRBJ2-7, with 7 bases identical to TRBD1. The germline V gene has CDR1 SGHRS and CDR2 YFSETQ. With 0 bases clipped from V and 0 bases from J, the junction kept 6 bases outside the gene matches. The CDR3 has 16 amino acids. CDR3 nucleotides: TGCGCCAGCAGCTTGGGGGGACAGCCAAGCTCCTACGAGCAGTACTTC. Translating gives CASSLGGQPSSYEQYF.

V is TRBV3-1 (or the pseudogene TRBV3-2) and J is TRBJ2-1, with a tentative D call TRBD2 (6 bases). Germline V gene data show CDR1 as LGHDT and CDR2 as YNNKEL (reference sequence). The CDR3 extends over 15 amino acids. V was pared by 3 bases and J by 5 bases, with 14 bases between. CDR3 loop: CASSHELRGNNEQFF. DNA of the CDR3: TGTGCCAGCAGCCATGAGTTGCGGGGTAACAATGAGCAGTTCTTC.

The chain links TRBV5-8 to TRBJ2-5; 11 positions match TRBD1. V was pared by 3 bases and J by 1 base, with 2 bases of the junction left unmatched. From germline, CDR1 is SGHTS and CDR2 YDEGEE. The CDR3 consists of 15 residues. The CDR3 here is CASSSGQGAQETQYF. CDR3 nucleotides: TGTGCCAGCAGCTCTGGACAGGGGGCCCAAGAGACCCAGTACTTC.

The CDR3 spells CASGAELNSPLHF. CDR3 DNA sequence: TGTGCCAGTGGTGCGGAACTAAATTCACCCCTCCACTTT. V and J are TRBV19 and TRBJ1-6, with D uncertain. From germline, CDR1 is LNHDA and CDR2 SQIVND (reference sequence). This CDR3 contains 13 residues. Trimming cost V 8 bases and J 7 bases, with 12 bases left between them.

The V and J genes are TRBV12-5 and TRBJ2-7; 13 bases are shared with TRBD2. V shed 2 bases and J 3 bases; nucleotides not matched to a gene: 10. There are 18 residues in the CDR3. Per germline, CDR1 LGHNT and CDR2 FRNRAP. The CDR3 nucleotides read TGTGCTAGTGGTTTGCCCCCCGGCACTAGCGGGGGGGACTACGAGCAGTACTTC. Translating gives CASGLPPGTSGGDYEQYF.

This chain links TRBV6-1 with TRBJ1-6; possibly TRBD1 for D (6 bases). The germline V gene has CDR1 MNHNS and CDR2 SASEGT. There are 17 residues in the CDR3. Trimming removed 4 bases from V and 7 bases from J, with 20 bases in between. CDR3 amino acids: CASSGRTVWRLNSPLHF. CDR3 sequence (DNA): TGTGCCAGCAGTGGCCGGACAGTTTGGCGGCTAAATTCACCCCTCCACTTT.

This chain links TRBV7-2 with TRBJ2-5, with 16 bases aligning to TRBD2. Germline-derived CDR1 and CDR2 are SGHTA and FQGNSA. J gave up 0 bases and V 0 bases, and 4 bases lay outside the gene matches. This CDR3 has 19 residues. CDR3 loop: CASSLAAGLAGGNQETQYF. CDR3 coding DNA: TGTGCCAGCAGCTTAGCCGCGGGACTAGCGGGAGGGAACCAAGAGACCCAGTACTTC.

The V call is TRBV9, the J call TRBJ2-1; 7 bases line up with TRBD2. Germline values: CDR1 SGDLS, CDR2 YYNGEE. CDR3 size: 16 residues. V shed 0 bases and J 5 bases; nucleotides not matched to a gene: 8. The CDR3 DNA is TGTGCCAGCAGCGTAGCATCAAGACTAGCCAACAATGAGCAGTTCTTC. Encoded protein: CASSVASRLANNEQFF.

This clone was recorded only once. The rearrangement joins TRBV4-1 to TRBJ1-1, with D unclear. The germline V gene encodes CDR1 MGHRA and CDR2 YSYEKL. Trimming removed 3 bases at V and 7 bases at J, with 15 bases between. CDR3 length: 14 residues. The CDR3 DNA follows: TGCGCCAGCAGCCACACCCGTTTAAGCGGTGAAGCTTTCTTT. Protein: CASSHTRLSGEAFF.

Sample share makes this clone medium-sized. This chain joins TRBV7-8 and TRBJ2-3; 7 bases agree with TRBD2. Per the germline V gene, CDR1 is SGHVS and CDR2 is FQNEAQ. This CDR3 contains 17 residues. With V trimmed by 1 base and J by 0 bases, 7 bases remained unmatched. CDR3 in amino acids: CASSLVGGGLSTDTQYF. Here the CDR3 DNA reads TGTGCCAGCAGCTTAGTAGGCGGGGGACTTAGCACAGATACGCAGTATTTT.

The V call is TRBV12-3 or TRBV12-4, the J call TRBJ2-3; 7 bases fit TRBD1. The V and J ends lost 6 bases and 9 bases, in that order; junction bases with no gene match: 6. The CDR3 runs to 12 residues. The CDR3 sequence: CASSPDRTTQYF. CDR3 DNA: TGTGCCAGCAGCCCGGACAGGACCACGCAGTATTTT.

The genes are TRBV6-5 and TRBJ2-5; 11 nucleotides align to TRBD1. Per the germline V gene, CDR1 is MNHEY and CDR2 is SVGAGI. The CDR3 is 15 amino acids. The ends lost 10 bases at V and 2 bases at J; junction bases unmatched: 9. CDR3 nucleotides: TGTGCCACCGCACCGGACAGGGGGCCTCAAGAGACCCAGTACTTC. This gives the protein CATAPDRGPQETQYF.

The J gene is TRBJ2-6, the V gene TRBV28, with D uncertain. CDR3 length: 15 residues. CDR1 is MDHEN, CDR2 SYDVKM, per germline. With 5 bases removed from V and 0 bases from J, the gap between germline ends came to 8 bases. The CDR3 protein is CASSLPGSGANVLTF. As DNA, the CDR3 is TGTGCCAGCAGTCTCCCAGGCTCTGGGGCCAACGTCCTGACTTTC.

For the CDR3, the DNA is TGTGCCAGCAGTCGGGGGGATTCCACAGATACGCAGTATTTT. This translates into CASSRGDSTDTQYF. This sequence joins TRBV6-5 and TRBJ2-3; 7 nucleotides align to TRBD2. V lost 5 bases, J lost 2 bases, and 4 bases stayed unmatched. The CDR3 is 14 residues long. CDR1 and CDR2 (germline): MNHEY, SVGAGI.